Below are 27 T cell receptor beta chains sequenced from a single sample in a study of T cell responses to AZD1222 COVID-19 vaccine. Method: immunoSEQ multiplex PCR; TCRdb's copy keeps in-frame clones and lacks some. The sample consists of some 120,000 clones, around 89% of them appearing once. The starting material was peripheral blood, obtained on day 0 of MenACWY control vaccination. These receptors came from an adult in good health.

V usage is TRBV30 and J usage is TRBJ1-2; D not certain. The germline V gene encodes CDR1 GTSNPN and CDR2 SVGIG (reference sequence). V was trimmed by 5 bases and J by 4 bases, leaving 8 bases between them. The CDR3 extends over 11 amino acids. In DNA form, the CDR3 reads TGTGCCTGGTTTCTCGGCTATGGCTACACCTTC. Translated, it gives CAWFLGYGYTF.

The chain combines TRBV5-1 with TRBJ2-2; D unclear. The V and J ends lost 2 bases and 3 bases respectively, with 11 bases between them. CDR1 is SGHRS and CDR2 is YFSETQ in the germline V gene. The CDR3 consists of 15 residues. The CDR3 is CASSLQTAYTGELFF. In DNA form, the CDR3 reads TGCGCCAGCAGCTTACAGACGGCGTACACCGGGGAGCTGTTTTTT.

As to this clone: A read error may produce the germline difference seen at one junction end. Other DNA sequences in the sample encode the same CDR3. The chain employs TRBV6-5 and TRBJ2-7, with no clear D. CDR3 length: 11 residues. Germline V lookup: CDR1 MNHEY, CDR2 SVGAGI. The CDR3: CASSDGYEQYF. The CDR3 nucleotides read TGTGCCAGCAGCGACGGGTACGAACAGTACTTC.

The chain has TRBV3-1 (or the pseudogene TRBV3-2) and TRBJ2-4; D not resolved. With 1 base removed from V and 0 bases from J, the gap between germline ends came to 7 bases. This CDR3 contains 15 residues. CDR1 is LGHDT and CDR2 is YNNKEL in the germline V gene (reference sequence). Here the CDR3 reads CASSQVSVAKNIQYF. The DNA for the CDR3 is TGTGCCAGCAGCCAAGTTTCAGTAGCCAAAAACATTCAGTACTTC.

The chain combines TRBV7-8 with TRBJ2-1; a possible D gene is TRBD2 (6 bases). This CDR3 region has 18 residues. V lost 2 bases to trimming and J lost 5 bases, with 22 bases between them. Germline-derived CDR1 and CDR2 are SGHVS and FQNEAQ. CDR3 protein: CASSLYLSGRYPNNEQFF. The CDR3 nucleotides are TGTGCCAGCAGCTTATACCTCTCCGGGAGATACCCGAACAATGAGCAGTTCTTC.

In DNA form, the CDR3 reads TGTGCCAGCAGTCCAACTTTGGGGGTTGGGATTAATCAGCCCCAGCATTTT. Translated: CASSPTLGVGINQPQHF. The chain employs TRBV27 and TRBJ1-5; TRBD1 might be the D (5 bases). CDR1 is MNHEY and CDR2 is SMNVEV in the germline V gene (reference sequence). The CDR3 consists of 17 residues. Trimming removed 5 bases from V and 4 bases from J, with 21 bases in between.

The chain uses TRBV30 and TRBJ1-2, with D hard to call. CDR1 is GTSNPN, CDR2 SVGIG, per germline (reference sequence). The CDR3 consists of 12 residues. Trimming took 2 bases from V and 3 from J, leaving 7 bases between them. This CDR3 is CAWSRAHYGYTF. In nucleotides, the CDR3 is TGTGCCTGGAGTCGAGCTCACTATGGCTACACCTTC.

J is TRBJ2-1 and V is TRBV3-1 (or the pseudogene TRBV3-2); D unclear. Germline loops: CDR1 LGHDT, CDR2 YNNKEL (reference sequence). With 5 bases removed from V and 8 bases from J, the gap between germline ends came to 13 bases. The CDR3 spans 13 residues. The CDR3 DNA is TGTGCCAGCAGCTCAAGGCTTTTCGATGAGCAGTTCTTC. Its translation: CASSSRLFDEQFF.

This chain links TRBV11-2 with TRBJ2-3, with D hard to call. The V end was cut by 4 bases, the J end by 0 bases, with 11 bases between. This CDR3 is built from 15 residues. CDR1 and CDR2 (germline): SGHAT, FQNNGV. CDR3 sequence: CASSSLISSTDTQYF. CDR3 in DNA: TGTGCCAGCAGCTCACTCATATCCAGCACAGATACGCAGTATTTT.

V usage is TRBV9 and J usage is TRBJ2-1; no reliable D call. The CDR3 is 16 amino acids. V was trimmed by 0 bases and J by 5 bases, leaving 15 bases between them. Germline V gene lookup returns CDR1 SGDLS and CDR2 YYNGEE. The CDR3 loop reads CASSVEVGLPNNEQFF. The CDR3 nucleotides read TGTGCCAGCAGCGTAGAGGTAGGGCTACCTAACAATGAGCAGTTCTTC.

This clone is a singleton in its sample. The genes are TRBV19 and TRBJ2-3, with D possibly matching TRBD2 (5 bases). The germline V and J ends were trimmed by 9 bases and 1 base, with 35 bases remaining between them. The CDR3 is 21 amino acids. Germline V gene lookup returns CDR1 LNHDA and CDR2 SQIVND (reference sequence). The DNA for the CDR3 is TGTGCCAGCAGAGATCCAACAAACAGCAACCCGGGATCGATGGGCACAGATACGCAGTATTTT. Amino acid sequence: CASRDPTNSNPGSMGTDTQYF.

This clone came up once. The chain has TRBV7-3 and TRBJ2-7, with D uncertain. Trimming removed 2 bases at V and 6 bases at J, with 11 bases between. Germline V gives CDR1 SGHTA, CDR2 FQGTGA. The CDR3 runs 13 residues. CDR3 amino acids: CASSLGLAGEQYF. The CDR3 DNA reads as TGTGCCAGCAGCTTAGGGTTAGCAGGCGAGCAGTACTTC.

The V gene is TRBV5-4, the J gene TRBJ1-1; no definite D call. The length of the CDR3 is 14 residues. The germline V gene encodes CDR1 SGHNT and CDR2 YYREEE (reference sequence). V lost 0 bases to trimming and J lost 3 bases, with 9 bases between them. CDR3 in DNA: TGTGCCAGCAGCTTGGACAGTTTATACACTGAAGCTTTCTTT. Translation: CASSLDSLYTEAFF.

This chain connects TRBV4-3 to TRBJ2-2; D is possibly TRBD2 (6 bases). The ends were cut back, 1 base at V and 1 base at J, with 10 bases in the middle. Germline CDR1 LGHNA, CDR2 YSLEER. The CDR3 sequence is 16 residues long. In DNA form, the CDR3 reads TGCGCCAGCAGCCAAGGGGGCGGGAAGAACACCGGGGAGCTGTTTTTT. It encodes CASSQGGGKNTGELFF.

The chain recombines TRBV3-1 (or the pseudogene TRBV3-2) with TRBJ2-3; tentative D call: TRBD1 (6 bases). V lost 2 bases and J lost 7, with 10 bases in between. CDR3 length equals 13 residues. From germline, CDR1 is LGHDT and CDR2 YNNKEL (reference sequence). The DNA of the CDR3 is TGTGCCAGCAGCCAAATGCAGGGGAATACGCAGTATTTT. Encoded protein: CASSQMQGNTQYF.

The chain has TRBV29-1 and TRBJ2-5, with 12 bases matching TRBD2. V was clipped by 7 bases and J by 4 bases; unmatched bases: 4. This CDR3 has 13 amino acids. Per germline, CDR1 SQVTM and CDR2 ANQGSEA. The CDR3 here is CSASGRAGETQYF. In nucleotides, the CDR3 is TGCAGCGCTAGCGGGAGGGCCGGAGAGACCCAGTACTTC.

The chain recombines TRBV24-1 with TRBJ2-1; D might be TRBD1 (5 bases). V lost 4 bases and J lost 15, with 21 bases in between. The CDR3 is made up of 14 amino acids. Germline CDR1 KGHDR, CDR2 SFDVKD. The CDR3 DNA is TGTGCCACCAGTGAACGCTGGGCCGCGGCAGGGTGGTTCTTC. The encoded protein is CATSERWAAAGWFF.

V and J are TRBV2 and TRBJ2-2; D is perhaps TRBD2 (5 bases). The CDR3 is 15 amino acids. The germline gives CDR1 SNHLY, CDR2 FYNNEI. The germline V and J ends were trimmed by 6 bases and 0 bases, with 11 bases remaining between them. The CDR3 region is CASRQLASNTGELFF. In DNA form, the CDR3 reads TGTGCCAGCAGGCAGCTAGCCTCGAACACCGGGGAGCTGTTTTTT. Full variable domain (remainder filled in from reference TRBV2 and TRBJ2-2): EPEVTQTPSHQVTQMGQEVILRCVPISNHLYFYWYRQILGQKVEFLVSFYNNEISEKSEIFDDQFSVERPDGSNFTLKIRSTKLEDSAMYFCASRQLASNTGELFFGEGSRLTVL.

This clone was counted a single time. V usage is TRBV7-9 and J usage is TRBJ1-5, with 7 positions matching TRBD1. CDR1 is SEHNR and CDR2 is FQNEAQ in the germline V gene (reference sequence). V gave up 5 bases and J gave up 0 bases; unmatched junction bases: 7. CDR3 length: 16 amino acids. DNA of the CDR3: TGTGCCAGCAGCGCCGAACAGGGGTCTAGCAATCAGCCCCAGCATTTT. Its translation is CASSAEQGSSNQPQHF. Filled out from reference TRBV7-9 and TRBJ1-5, the complete variable domain reads DTGVSQNPRHKITKRGQNVTFRCDPISEHNRLYWYRQTLGQGPEFLTYFQNEAQLEKSRLLSDRFSAERPKGSFSTLEIQRTEQGDSAMYLCASSAEQGSSNQPQHFGDGTRLSIL.

The gene calls are TRBV6-1 and TRBJ2-2, with TRBD2 matching 13 bases. In germline, CDR1 is MNHNS, CDR2 SASEGT. The CDR3 spans 17 residues. With 4 bases clipped from V and 5 bases from J, the junction kept 7 bases outside the gene matches. The CDR3 spells CASSGTSGSIVTGELFF. In DNA, the CDR3 is TGTGCCAGCAGTGGGACTAGCGGGAGTATTGTTACCGGGGAGCTGTTTTTT.

The chain links TRBV6-5 to TRBJ1-1, with TRBD1 matching over 7 bases. The V gene end was trimmed by 6 bases and the J gene end by 1 base; junction bases not matched to a gene: 5. This CDR3 has 14 residues. The germline gives CDR1 MNHEY, CDR2 SVGAGI. CDR3 bases: TGTGCCAGCAGGCCCGGGACAGCGAACACTGAAGCTTTCTTT. Translated: CASRPGTANTEAFF.

The chain employs TRBV6-5 and TRBJ2-2; 9 bases map to TRBD1. The germline V gene has CDR1 MNHEY and CDR2 SVGAGI. CDR3 length: 15 amino acids. V shed 5 bases, J shed 6 bases, and the junction held 7 bases outside the gene matches. The DNA of the CDR3 is TGTGCCAGCAGTCCACAGGGGGCGCGGCCCGGGGAGCTGTTTTTT. Protein product: CASSPQGARPGELFF.

V usage is TRBV19 and J usage is TRBJ2-1, with 13 bases aligning to TRBD2. This CDR3 spans 16 amino acids. CDR1 is LNHDA, CDR2 SQIVND, per germline (reference sequence). J gave up 3 bases and V 4 bases, and 3 bases lay outside the gene matches. DNA for the CDR3: TGTGCCAGTAGTAGACTAGCGGGAGGCAACTACAATGAGCAGTTCTTC. The encoded protein is CASSRLAGGNYNEQFF.

In this sample, this clone turned up once. The chain has TRBV7-2 and TRBJ2-3, with D hard to call. Trimming removed 6 bases from V and 2 bases from J, with 6 bases in between. CDR3 length equals 12 residues. Germline V gene sequence: CDR1 SGHTA, CDR2 FQGNSA. In nucleotides, the CDR3 is TGTGCCAGCAGTTTAATCACAGATACGCAGTATTTT. Its protein is CASSLITDTQYF.

This clone was counted a single time. The CDR3 loop reads CASSGYIGGYTF. The CDR3 nucleotides are TGTGCCAGCAGTGGATACATCGGAGGCTACACCTTC. The chain uses TRBV2 and TRBJ1-2; unclear D gene. The germline V and J ends were trimmed by 4 bases and 8 bases, with 11 bases remaining between them. Germline-derived CDR1 and CDR2 are SNHLY and FYNNEI. CDR3 length: 12 residues.

The V and J genes are TRBV6-5 and TRBJ1-2; possibly TRBD1 for D (5 bases). CDR1 and CDR2 from the germline V gene are MNHEY and SVGAGI. Trimming shortened V by 8 bases and J by 1 base, and 14 bases separated the two germline ends. CDR3 length equals 14 residues. CDR3 sequence: CASLQGLNNYGYTF. The CDR3, as DNA: TGTGCCAGCCTGCAGGGCCTTAATAACTATGGCTACACCTTC.

The chain is built from TRBV12-3 or TRBV12-4 and TRBJ2-1, with D uncertain. The CDR3 has 12 residues. Between the trimmed V and J ends, which lost 8 bases and 2 bases, there was a span of 7 bases. This CDR3 is CASCSTYNEQFF. The CDR3 DNA reads as TGTGCCAGCTGCAGCACCTACAATGAGCAGTTCTTC.